This is a list of T cell receptor beta chains from one sample in a study of blood T cell repertoires in COVID-19. This table comes from immunoSEQ multiplex PCR, and its TCRdb copy is limited to in-frame clones, with some not included. The profile shows 300,000 to 400,000 clones, 87% of them singletons. The material sequenced was peripheral blood. The receptors originated from a man aged 25 to 40 with COVID-19, enrolled during active disease. Both conserved end residues are part of each CDR3. The order of the fields is V gene, J gene, clone size, CDR3 length, D gene, CDR3 DNA, CDR3 protein. The D gene is left open where the match is weak. Only part of the rows carry a size: once, few, many, or a class if the clone is expanded.

>TRBV5-8|TRBJ1-2|-|16|TRBD1
TGTGCCAGCAGCCCCGACGGGGACAGGGTTAACTATGGCTACACCTTC
CASSPDGDRVNYGYTF
>TRBV5-4|TRBJ1-2|-|14|-
TGTGCCAGCAGTCCCGGGAGCCTAGACTATGGCTACACCTTC
CASSPGSLDYGYTF
>TRBV6-2/TRBV6-3|TRBJ2-2|-|17|-
TGTGCCAGCAGTTACTTGCCGGGACTCTCGAACACCGGGGAGCTGTTTTTT
CASSYLPGLSNTGELFF
>TRBV6-5|TRBJ2-7|-|12|-
TGTGCCAGCAAGAGTCCCTCCTACGAGCAGTACTTC
CASKSPSYEQYF
>TRBV5-5|TRBJ2-1|-|15|TRBD1
TGTGCCAGCAGCTGGAGGGGACAGGGTGTCAATGAGCAGTTCTTC
CASSWRGQGVNEQFF
>TRBV10-3|TRBJ2-3|-|15|TRBD2
TGTGCCATCAGTGAGTCGGGGACTAAGTCAGATACGCAGTATTTT
CAISESGTKSDTQYF
>TRBV28|TRBJ2-7|-|12|TRBD2
TGTGCCAGCAACAACCCCGGGGGGGAGCAGTACTTC
CASNNPGGEQYF
>TRBV18|TRBJ2-7|-|14|-
TGTGCCAGCTCACCCCACCCGGGCTCCTACGAGCAGTACTTC
CASSPHPGSYEQYF
>TRBV5-8|TRBJ2-5|few|14|TRBD1
TGTGCCAGCAGCAACGGACAGGGCCAAGAGACCCAGTACTTC
CASSNGQGQETQYF
>TRBV7-6|TRBJ2-5|-|13|-
TGTGCCAGCAGCTTAGCGGAGGAAGAGACCCAGTACTTC
CASSLAEEETQYF
>TRBV24-1|TRBJ1-2|-|14|-
TGTGCCACCAGTGATTTCTCGGGGAACTATGGCTACACCTTC
CATSDFSGNYGYTF
>TRBV15|TRBJ1-4|-|18|TRBD1
TGTGCCACCAGCAGAGATTGGGGACAGGGGGCGACTAATGAAAAACTGTTTTTT
CATSRDWGQGATNEKLFF
>TRBV11-1|TRBJ2-7|-|15|TRBD1
TGTGCCAGCAGCTTACGGACAGGGGGCCTCTACGAGCAGTACTTC
CASSLRTGGLYEQYF
>TRBV19|TRBJ2-7|-|13|-
TGTGCCAGTAGTATGGACAGCTCCTACGAGCAGTACTTC
CASSMDSSYEQYF
>TRBV25-1|TRBJ1-5|once|15|-
TGTGCCAGCAGTGACACTTTACCCGGCAATCAGCCCCAGCATTTT
CASSDTLPGNQPQHF
>TRBV18|TRBJ2-3|-|12|-
TGTGCCAGCTCATCAAACTCGGATACGCAGTATTTT
CASSSNSDTQYF
>TRBV7-2|TRBJ2-1|once|13|TRBD1
TGTGCCAGCAGAGGGACAGCCATAAATGAGCAGTTCTTC
CASRGTAINEQFF
>TRBV9|TRBJ2-5|-|16|TRBD2
TGTGCCAGCAGCCCGGGACTAGCGGGAGGTGGGGAGACCCAGTACTTC
CASSPGLAGGGETQYF
>TRBV27|TRBJ2-5|-|15|TRBD1
TGTGCCAGCAGTTTTGGGACAGGGCTAAGTGAGACCCAGTACTTC
CASSFGTGLSETQYF
>TRBV6-5|TRBJ2-7|-|14|-
TGTGCCAGCAGTTGGGGAACAGGGTTCTACGAGCAGTACTTC
CASSWGTGFYEQYF
>TRBV19|TRBJ2-7|-|13|-
TGTGCCAGTAGTATAGCGGGGACCTACGAGCAGTACTTC
CASSIAGTYEQYF
>TRBV19|TRBJ2-7|-|15|-
TGTGCCAGTAGTATGATGCGGGGCTCCGACCACGAGCAGTACTTC
CASSMMRGSDHEQYF
>TRBV6-5|TRBJ1-6|-|15|TRBD1
TGTGCCAGCACCTTGGACAGGCCCTATAATTCACCCCTCCACTTT
CASTLDRPYNSPLHF
>TRBV19|TRBJ1-2|-|14|-
TGTGCCAGTAGTATAGACAGGGGAAACTATGGCTACACCTTC
CASSIDRGNYGYTF
>TRBV20-1|TRBJ2-7|-|14|-
TGCAGTGCTAGTCGGCTAGCCCTAGGGGGAGAGCAGTACTTC
CSASRLALGGEQYF
>TRBV3-1/TRBV3-2|TRBJ2-7|-|15|-
TGTGCCAGCAGCCAAGGAGGGAGTAGCTCCTACGAGCAGTACTTC
CASSQGGSSSYEQYF
>TRBV9|TRBJ1-5|-|15|-
TGTGCCAGCAGCGTAGCGGGGGTTCCCTATCAGCCCCAGCATTTT
CASSVAGVPYQPQHF
>TRBV7-3|TRBJ2-2|once|15|TRBD2
TGTGCCAGCAGCCCGGGACTAGCGGGAACCGGGGAGCTGTTTTTT
CASSPGLAGTGELFF
>TRBV19|TRBJ2-2|once|16|TRBD2
TGTGCCAGTAGTATGACTAGCGATTCCTGGGGCGGGGAGCTGTTTTTT
CASSMTSDSWGGELFF
>TRBV6-5|TRBJ2-7|-|15|TRBD2
TGTGCCAGCAGGCCTGGGACTAGCGGGGGATACGAGCAGTACTTC
CASRPGTSGGYEQYF
>TRBV5-1|TRBJ2-7|-|16|-
TGCGCCAGCAGCTTGGGTGACAGACCTTATTCCTACGAGCAGTACTTC
CASSLGDRPYSYEQYF
>TRBV7-2|TRBJ2-7|-|13|-
TGTGCCAGCAGTGGACAGAGTTCCTACGAGCAGTACTTC
CASSGQSSYEQYF
>TRBV19|TRBJ1-5|-|14|TRBD1
TGTGCCAGTACTAGTCAGGGGGTAGGTCAGCCCCAGCATTTT
CASTSQGVGQPQHF
>TRBV9|TRBJ1-2|-|15|-
TGTGCCAGCAGCGTAACTGGTTTTTCTAACTATGGCTACACCTTC
CASSVTGFSNYGYTF
>TRBV29-1|TRBJ2-1|once|16|TRBD2
TGCAGCCCCAGAGGTGGCTTAGCGGGGGGGGCCGGTGAGCAGTTCTTC
CSPRGGLAGGAGEQFF